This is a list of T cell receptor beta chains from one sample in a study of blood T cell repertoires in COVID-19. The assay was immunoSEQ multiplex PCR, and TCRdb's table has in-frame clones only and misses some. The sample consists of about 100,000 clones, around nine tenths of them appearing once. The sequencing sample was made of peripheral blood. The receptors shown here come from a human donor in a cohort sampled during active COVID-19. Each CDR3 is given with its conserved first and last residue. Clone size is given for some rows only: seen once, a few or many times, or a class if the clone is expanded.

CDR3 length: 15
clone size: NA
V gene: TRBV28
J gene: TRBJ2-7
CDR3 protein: CASRQRLTGGDEQYF

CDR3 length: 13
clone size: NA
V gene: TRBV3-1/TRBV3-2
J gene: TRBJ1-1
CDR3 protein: CASRKRGNTEAFF

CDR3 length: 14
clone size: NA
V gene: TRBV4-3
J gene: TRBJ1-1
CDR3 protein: CASSQGSGSTEAFF

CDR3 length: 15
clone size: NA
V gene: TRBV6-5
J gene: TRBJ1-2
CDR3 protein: CASSYSGGSWVGYTF

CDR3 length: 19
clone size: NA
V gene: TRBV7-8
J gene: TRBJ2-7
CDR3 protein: CASSTLGLAGARGSYEQYF

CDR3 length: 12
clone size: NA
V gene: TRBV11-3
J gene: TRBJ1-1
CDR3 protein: CASKIGQGKAFF

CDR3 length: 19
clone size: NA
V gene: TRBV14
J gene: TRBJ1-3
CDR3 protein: CASSQDSIPGQGAGNTIYF

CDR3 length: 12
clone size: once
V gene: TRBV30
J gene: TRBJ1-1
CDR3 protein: CAWTGLNTEAFF

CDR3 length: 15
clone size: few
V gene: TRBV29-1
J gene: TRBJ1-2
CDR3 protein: CSVEDFPGTAYGYTF

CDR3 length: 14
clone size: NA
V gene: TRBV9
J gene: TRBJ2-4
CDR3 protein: CASSVATGGDIQYF

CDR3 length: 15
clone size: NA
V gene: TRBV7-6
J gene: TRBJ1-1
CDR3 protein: CASSLSPGEATEAFF

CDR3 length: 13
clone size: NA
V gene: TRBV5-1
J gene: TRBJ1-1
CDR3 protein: CASSYPGGGEAFF

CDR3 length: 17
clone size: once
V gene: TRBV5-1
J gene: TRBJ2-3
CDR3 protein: CASSLVFGTSGGDTQYF

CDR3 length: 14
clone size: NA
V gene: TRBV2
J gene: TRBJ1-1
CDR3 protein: CASSARGPGTEAFF

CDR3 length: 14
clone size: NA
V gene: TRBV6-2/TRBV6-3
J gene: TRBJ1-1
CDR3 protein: CASSTHGSGTEAFF

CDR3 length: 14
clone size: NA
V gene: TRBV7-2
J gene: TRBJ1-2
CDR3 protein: CASSKRTGNYGYTF

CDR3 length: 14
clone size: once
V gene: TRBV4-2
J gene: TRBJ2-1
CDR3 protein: CASSQDTGLNEQFF

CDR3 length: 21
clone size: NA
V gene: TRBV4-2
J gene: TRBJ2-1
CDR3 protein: CASSQDVLGELSGGGYNEQFF

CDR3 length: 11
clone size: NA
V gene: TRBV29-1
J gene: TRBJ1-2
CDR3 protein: CSASGQSGYTF

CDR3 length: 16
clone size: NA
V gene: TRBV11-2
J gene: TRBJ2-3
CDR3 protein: CASSSGLTRRPDTQYF

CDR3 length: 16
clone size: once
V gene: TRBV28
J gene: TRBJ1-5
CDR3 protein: CASSVSNRGRNQPQHF

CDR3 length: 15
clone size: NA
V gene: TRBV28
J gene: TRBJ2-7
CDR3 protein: CASSSRLRQGYEQYF

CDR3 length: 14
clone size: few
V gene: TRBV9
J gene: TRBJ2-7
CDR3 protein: CASSVSAADGEQYF

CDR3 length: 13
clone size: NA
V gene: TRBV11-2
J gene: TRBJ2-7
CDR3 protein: CASSFGTAYEQYF

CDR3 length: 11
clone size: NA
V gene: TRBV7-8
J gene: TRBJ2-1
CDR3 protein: CASPRGNEQFF

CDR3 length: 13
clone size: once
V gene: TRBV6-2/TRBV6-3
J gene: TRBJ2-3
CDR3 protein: CASSYSERGGLYF

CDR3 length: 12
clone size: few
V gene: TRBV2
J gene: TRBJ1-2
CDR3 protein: CASTTGNYGYTF

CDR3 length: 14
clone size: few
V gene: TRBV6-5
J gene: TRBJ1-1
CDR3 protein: CATAQGVLSTEAFF

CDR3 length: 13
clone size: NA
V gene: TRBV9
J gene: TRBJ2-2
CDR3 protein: CASSPPAGGELFF

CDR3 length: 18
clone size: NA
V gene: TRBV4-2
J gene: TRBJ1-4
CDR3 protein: CASSQDWGISQFNEKLFF

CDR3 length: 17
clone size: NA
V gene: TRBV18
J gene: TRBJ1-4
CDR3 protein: CASSPQGIRGNNEKLFF

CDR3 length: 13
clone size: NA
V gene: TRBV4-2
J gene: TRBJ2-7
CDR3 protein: CASSLRRDYEQYF

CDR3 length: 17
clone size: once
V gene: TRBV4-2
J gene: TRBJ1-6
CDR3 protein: CASSQDGQEYGNSPLHF

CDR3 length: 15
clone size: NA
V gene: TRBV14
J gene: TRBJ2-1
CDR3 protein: CASSPGTGPYNEQFF

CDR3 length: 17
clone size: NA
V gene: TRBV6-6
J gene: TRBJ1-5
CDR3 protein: CASSPHIMDRDNQPQHF

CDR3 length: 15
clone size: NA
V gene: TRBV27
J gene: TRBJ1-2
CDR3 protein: CASSLWGGGGYGYTF

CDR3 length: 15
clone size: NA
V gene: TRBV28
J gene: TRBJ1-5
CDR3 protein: CASGFRGTQKQPQHF

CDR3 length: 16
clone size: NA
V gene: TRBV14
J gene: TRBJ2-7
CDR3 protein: CASSLEDRDRAYEQYF

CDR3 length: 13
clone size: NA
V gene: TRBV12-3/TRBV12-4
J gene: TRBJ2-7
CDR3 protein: CASSLGSTYEQYF

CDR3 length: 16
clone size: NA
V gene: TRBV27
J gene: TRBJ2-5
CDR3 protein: CASSLSDRLYQETQYF

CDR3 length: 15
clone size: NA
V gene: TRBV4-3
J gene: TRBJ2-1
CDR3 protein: CASSQAVRGRDEQFF

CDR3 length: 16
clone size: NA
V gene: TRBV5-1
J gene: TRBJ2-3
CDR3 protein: CASRLGTSGLTDTQYF

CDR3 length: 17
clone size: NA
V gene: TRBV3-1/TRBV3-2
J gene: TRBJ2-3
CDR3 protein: CASSQARGGLTTDTQYF

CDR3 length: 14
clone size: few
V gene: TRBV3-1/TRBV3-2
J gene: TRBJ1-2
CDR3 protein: CASSQGLSNYGYTF